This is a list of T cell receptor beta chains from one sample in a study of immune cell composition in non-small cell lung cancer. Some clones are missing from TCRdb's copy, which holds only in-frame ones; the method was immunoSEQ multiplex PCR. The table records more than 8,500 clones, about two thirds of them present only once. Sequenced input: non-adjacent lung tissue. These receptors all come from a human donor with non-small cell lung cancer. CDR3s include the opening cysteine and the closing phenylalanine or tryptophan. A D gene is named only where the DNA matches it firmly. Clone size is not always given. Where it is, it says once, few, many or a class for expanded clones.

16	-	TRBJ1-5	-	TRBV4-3	TGCGCCAGCAGCCAAGATTCAGGGAGGCGGAATCAGCCCCAGCATTTT	CASSQDSGRRNQPQHF
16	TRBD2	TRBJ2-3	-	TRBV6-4	TGTGCCAGCAGTGACTCGAGTAGCGGGGGGGCAGATACGCAGTATTTT	CASSDSSSGGADTQYF
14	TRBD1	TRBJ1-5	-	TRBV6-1	TGTGCCAGCAGACTAGACAGGGGTCATCAGCCCCAGCATTTT	CASRLDRGHQPQHF
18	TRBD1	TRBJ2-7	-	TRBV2	TGTGCCAGCAGTGAACTAGGAGGTAACAGGGGAATCGGCTACGAGCAGTACTTC	CASSELGGNRGIGYEQYF
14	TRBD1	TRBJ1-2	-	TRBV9	TGTGCCAGCAGCGTAGCGGAGACAGGGGGCCGCTCGCCCTTC	CASSVAETGGRSPF
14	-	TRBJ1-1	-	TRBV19	TGTGCCAGTAGTCCGGCAGTCGGGGGCACTGAAGCTTTCTTT	CASSPAVGGTEAFF
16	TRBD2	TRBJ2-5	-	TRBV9	TGTGCCAGCAGCGTAATTAGCGGGGAGGTGGGAGAGACCCAGTACTTC	CASSVISGEVGETQYF
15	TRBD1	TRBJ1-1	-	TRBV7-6	TGTGCCAGCAGCCCCCCGGGACAGGGGAACACTGAAGCTTTCTTT	CASSPPGQGNTEAFF
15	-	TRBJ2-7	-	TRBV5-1	TGCGCCAGCAGCAAAACCGGGACATTAACCTACGAGCAGTACTTC	CASSKTGTLTYEQYF
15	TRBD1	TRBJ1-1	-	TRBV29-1	TGCAGCGTTGTCACCCCGGGACAGGGGATCGGTGAAGCTTTCTTT	CSVVTPGQGIGEAFF
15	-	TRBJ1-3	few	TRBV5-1	TGCGCCAGCAGCTCAGGGGATAACTCTGGAAACACCATATATTTT	CASSSGDNSGNTIYF
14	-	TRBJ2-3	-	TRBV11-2	TGTGCCAGCAGCCTCGAGATGAGCACAGATACGCAGTATTTT	CASSLEMSTDTQYF
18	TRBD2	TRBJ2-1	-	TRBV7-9	TGTGCCAGCAGCTTAGGCGCCGCGCGGGGGGGCCCTTACAATGAGCAGTTCTTC	CASSLGAARGGPYNEQFF
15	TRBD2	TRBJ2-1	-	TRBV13	TGTGCCAGCAGTGTTAGCGGGGGGGCCTTCAATGAGCAGTTCTTC	CASSVSGGAFNEQFF
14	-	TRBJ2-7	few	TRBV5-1	TGCGCCAGCAGCGCACGGGCCGGGGAGTACGAGCAGTACTTC	CASSARAGEYEQYF
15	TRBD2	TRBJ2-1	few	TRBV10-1	TGCGCCAGCAGTTCCCTAGCGGGGGGTAACAATGAGCAGTTCTTC	CASSSLAGGNNEQFF
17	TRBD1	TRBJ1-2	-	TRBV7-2	TGTGCCAGCAGCCCCACAGCCGGAAGGACAGGGGGCTATGGCTACACCTTC	CASSPTAGRTGGYGYTF